These 23 T cell receptor beta chains were all obtained from the same sample, sequenced in a study of T cell responses to AZD1222 COVID-19 vaccine. Data came from immunoSEQ multiplex PCR; TCRdb stores just in-frame clones and leaves some out. The sample includes about 200,000 clones, approximately 92% of them seen just once. Specimen: peripheral blood, collected 28 days after the second dose of the MenACWY control vaccine. These receptors all come from an adult who received the MenACWY meningococcal vaccine as a control.

V and J are TRBV6-1 and TRBJ2-5; TRBD2 aligns across 9 bases. The germline V gene encodes CDR1 MNHNS and CDR2 SASEGT. Trimming took 4 bases from V and 1 from J; bases not matched to a gene: 13. This CDR3 is built from 18 residues. CDR3 loop: CASSAWDRVLAGQETQYF. The CDR3 DNA follows: TGTGCCAGCAGTGCCTGGGACAGAGTACTAGCGGGCCAAGAGACCCAGTACTTC.

The chain carries TRBV6-1 and TRBJ1-2, with TRBD1 matching over 7 bases. Germline V gene sequence: CDR1 MNHNS, CDR2 SASEGT. The CDR3 runs to 14 residues. The junction had 6 bases not matched to a gene; V was cut back by 1 base and J by 7 bases. As DNA, the CDR3 is TGTGCCAGCAGTGAAGACAGGGGCCTCTTTGGCTACACCTTC. This codes for CASSEDRGLFGYTF.

This chain uses TRBV25-1 with TRBJ1-2, with 7 bases matching TRBD1. The V gene end was trimmed by 4 bases and the J gene end by 9 bases; junction bases not matched to a gene: 2. The CDR3 sequence is 11 residues long. Germline V gives CDR1 MGHDK, CDR2 SYGVNS. The CDR3 DNA sequence: TGTGCCAGCAGTGTACAGGGGAGCTACACCTTC. As protein: CASSVQGSYTF.

This clone has only one observation. The V gene is TRBV5-1, the J gene TRBJ2-1; the match to TRBD2 covers 10 bases. V gave up 1 base and J gave up 6 bases; unmatched junction bases: 4. CDR1 and CDR2 (germline): SGHRS, YFSETQ. The CDR3 sequence is 15 residues long. The CDR3 DNA is TGCGCCAGCAGCTTGACGGCTAGCGGGAGCAATGAGCAGTTCTTC. It encodes CASSLTASGSNEQFF.

The chain carries TRBV28 and TRBJ2-1; TRBD1 aligns across 12 bases. The V gene end was trimmed by 6 bases and the J gene end by 1 base; junction bases not matched to a gene: 13. The CDR3 loop spans 19 amino acids. Germline CDR1 is MDHEN and CDR2 is SYDVKM. CDR3 sequence: CASRTGTGGQRESYNEQFF. As DNA, the CDR3 is TGTGCCAGCAGAACCGGGACAGGGGGCCAGCGGGAGTCCTACAATGAGCAGTTCTTC.

The chain combines TRBV6-1 with TRBJ2-7; D is possibly TRBD1 or TRBD2 (5 bases each). Germline-derived CDR1 and CDR2 are MNHNS and SASEGT. Between the trimmed V and J ends, which lost 0 bases and 7 bases, there was a span of 10 bases. The CDR3 covers 13 residues. Here the CDR3 DNA reads TGTGCCAGCAGTGAAGCGCTGGGACGGGAGCAGTACTTC. It translates to CASSEALGREQYF.

V gene TRBV3-1 (or the pseudogene TRBV3-2) combines with J gene TRBJ2-7; D gene unclear. Germline CDR1 reads LGHDT; CDR2 reads YNNKEL (reference sequence). The ends were cut back, 4 bases at V and 5 bases at J, with 21 bases in the middle. This CDR3 contains 16 residues. The CDR3 DNA reads TGTGCCAGCAGCCTCAAACCGGGCGTTATTTGGGACGAGCAGTACTTC. Its translation is CASSLKPGVIWDEQYF.

The CDR3: CASTKRQNNEKLFF. The CDR3 nucleotides read TGTGCCAGCACAAAAAGACAGAATAACGAAAAACTGTTTTTT. This sequence joins TRBV5-8 and TRBJ1-4; D might be TRBD1 (5 bases). Germline V gives CDR1 SGHTS, CDR2 YDEGEE. The V and J ends lost 6 bases and 8 bases respectively, with 17 bases between them. This CDR3 comprises 14 residues. Filled out from reference TRBV5-8 and TRBJ1-4, the complete variable domain reads EAGVTQSPTHLIKTRGQQATLRCSPISGHTSVYWYQQALGLGLQFLLWYDEGEERNRGNFPPRFSGRQFPNYSSELNVNALELEDSALYLCASTKRQNNEKLFFGSGTQLSVL.

V gene TRBV3-1 (or the pseudogene TRBV3-2) combines with J gene TRBJ2-5; 9 nucleotides align to TRBD2. Unmatched junction bases numbered 6, after V lost 0 bases and J lost 4 bases. This CDR3 region has 16 residues. The germline CDR1 and CDR2 sequences are LGHDT and YNNKEL (reference sequence). This chain's CDR3 is CASSQDPVSGRETQYF. The CDR3 DNA follows: TGTGCCAGCAGCCAAGATCCGGTTAGCGGGAGAGAGACCCAGTACTTC.

The genes are TRBV29-1 and TRBJ2-7; TRBD2 aligns across 10 bases. The CDR3 spans 13 residues. Germline values: CDR1 SQVTM, CDR2 ANQGSEA. The ends lost 7 bases at V and 3 bases at J; junction bases unmatched: 6. In DNA, the CDR3 is TGCAGCGCCGAACTAGCGGGAAGCTACGAGCAGTACTTC. Translated, it gives CSAELAGSYEQYF.

This clone was observed a single time. The chain links TRBV27 to TRBJ1-6, with D possibly TRBD1 on 5 matching bases. The CDR3 runs to 15 residues. Per the germline V gene, CDR1 is MNHEY and CDR2 is SMNVEV (reference sequence). The germline V and J ends were trimmed by 3 bases and 5 bases, with 11 bases remaining between them. CDR3 in amino acids: CASSFTGTDNSPLHF. The CDR3 region has the DNA TGTGCCAGCAGTTTTACCGGGACTGATAATTCACCCCTCCACTTT.

This chain connects TRBV6-8 to TRBJ2-2, with D maybe TRBD2 (6 bases). Deletions cut 2 bases from V and 6 bases from J, with 10 bases between. Germline V gives CDR1 MNHGY, CDR2 SAAAGT. The CDR3 contains 14 residues. The DNA for the CDR3 is TGTGCCAGCAGTTACCGAAGGGAGGCCGGGGAGCTGTTTTTT. The encoded protein is CASSYRREAGELFF.

The V call is TRBV19, the J call TRBJ1-5; D gene unclear. This CDR3 contains 13 residues. The germline CDR1 and CDR2 sequences are LNHDA and SQIVND (reference sequence). V lost 4 bases to trimming and J lost 4 bases, with 8 bases between them. The CDR3 DNA follows: TGTGCCAGTAGTACCATGCGTAATCAGCCCCAGCATTTT. Amino acid sequence: CASSTMRNQPQHF.

The V call is TRBV10-3, the J call TRBJ1-2; tentatively, D is TRBD1 (5 bases). Trimming took 3 bases from V and 8 from J, leaving 22 bases between them. CDR3 length equals 16 residues. Germline CDR1 is ENHRY and CDR2 is SYGVKD. The CDR3 sequence: CAISDVPKFGAGGYTF. The CDR3 nucleotides are TGTGCCATCAGTGACGTCCCGAAGTTCGGGGCGGGCGGCTACACCTTC.

This chain joins TRBV3-1 (or the pseudogene TRBV3-2) and TRBJ1-2; the D is unclear. The CDR3 covers 15 residues. Trimming removed 0 bases at V and 2 bases at J, with 10 bases between. The V gene's germline CDR1 is LGHDT and CDR2 YNNKEL (reference sequence). This CDR3 reads CASSQDPTLNYGYTF. In DNA form, the CDR3 reads TGTGCCAGCAGCCAAGACCCGACACTCAACTATGGCTACACCTTC.

This clone was counted once. The chain employs TRBV5-4 and TRBJ2-3; TRBD1 matches at 7 bases. CDR3 length: 15 residues. The germline CDR1 and CDR2 sequences are SGHNT and YYREEE (reference sequence). The V and J ends lost 0 bases and 1 base, in that order; junction bases with no gene match: 2. The CDR3 coding sequence is TGTGCCAGCAGCTTGGGGGACAGTCGCACAGATACGCAGTATTTT. Protein: CASSLGDSRTDTQYF.

This chain joins TRBV5-5 and TRBJ1-4; D possibly corresponds to TRBD1 (5 bases). V lost 5 bases to trimming and J lost 4 bases, with 15 bases between them. The CDR3 spans 15 residues. Germline values: CDR1 SGHKS, CDR2 YYEKEE (reference sequence). The CDR3 nucleotides are TGTGCCAGCAGTTTGCGAGGGGACTTTAATGAAAAACTGTTTTTT. This gives the protein CASSLRGDFNEKLFF.

The chain combines TRBV15 with TRBJ1-3; D gene unclear. The germline V and J ends were trimmed by 5 bases and 5 bases, with 10 bases remaining between them. The CDR3 has 13 residues. Germline assignment: CDR1 LNHNV and CDR2 YYDKDF (reference sequence). The CDR3 here is CATSPHSRNTIYF. For the CDR3, the DNA is TGTGCCACCAGCCCCCATTCTAGAAACACCATATATTTT.

In its sample, this clone was seen a few times. The chain links TRBV5-6 to TRBJ1-1; weak D call: TRBD1 (5 bases). Germline V gene data show CDR1 as SGHDT and CDR2 as YYEEEE. The CDR3 consists of 16 residues. V was clipped by 1 base and J by 1 base, with 14 bases between them. The DNA of the CDR3 is TGTGCCAGCAGCTTGCCAGGGCTCGGTTGGAACACTGAAGCTTTCTTT. It translates to CASSLPGLGWNTEAFF.

CDR3 in DNA: TGTGCCAGCAGCTTAGGAGGGGGCGCGGGGAACACTGAAGCTTTCTTT. It codes for CASSLGGGAGNTEAFF. The V call is TRBV13, the J call TRBJ1-1, with TRBD1 matching over 7 bases. The V segment lost 0 bases and the J segment 1 base; nucleotides outside the gene matches: 5. Germline V gene data show CDR1 as PRHDT and CDR2 as FYEKMQ (reference sequence). The CDR3 loop spans 16 amino acids.

CDR3 sequence (DNA): TGTGCCAGTAGTGTAATGGGCAATCAGCCCCAGCATTTT. Translating it yields CASSVMGNQPQHF. The J gene is TRBJ1-5, the V gene TRBV19; no definite D call. The CDR3 is 13 amino acids. Germline-derived CDR1 and CDR2 are LNHDA and SQIVND (reference sequence). V shed 5 bases and J shed 2 bases, with 7 bases lying between them.

Written as DNA, the CDR3 is TGTGCCAGCAGCTCGGGAGTACAGTTATATGGCTACACCTTC. It codes for CASSSGVQLYGYTF. This chain connects TRBV11-3 to TRBJ1-2, with D unclear. The V end lost 4 bases, the J end lost 5 bases, and 14 bases lay between the germline ends. The length of the CDR3 is 14 residues. Germline CDR1 SGHNT, CDR2 YENEEA.

The V call is TRBV6-5, the J call TRBJ1-2, with D perhaps matching TRBD1 (6 bases). The CDR3 spans 12 residues. Germline CDR1 and CDR2: MNHEY and SVGAGI. V lost 4 bases to trimming and J lost 14 bases, with 17 bases between them. The CDR3 reads CASSSAGTGRTF. DNA of the CDR3: TGTGCCAGCAGTTCTGCGGGAACAGGGAGGACCTTC.